This T cell receptor beta chain is drawn from a study of CD8+ T cells in alopecia areata. Study findings and constraints: Shared TCR sequences were less clear between patients than in mice, possibly partly from HLA diversity.

This clone was counted once. Its antigen is not identified. As the sequencing template, cDNA was produced by extracting RNA and reverse transcribing it. Method: immunoSEQ multiplex PCR; TCRdb's copy keeps in-frame clones and lacks some. The sample holds 110,000 to 150,000 clones, about 51% seen once. Germline V gives CDR1 GTSNPN, CDR2 SVGIG (reference sequence). CDR3 size: 14 residues. The V and J ends lost 3 bases and 5 bases, in that order; junction bases with no gene match: 6. The V gene is TRBV30, the J gene TRBJ2-3; 9 nucleotides line up with TRBD2. Sequenced here: CD4+ T cells sorted from blood, sampled at week 0. This clonotype was obtained from a human donor with alopecia areata. The CDR3 bases are TGTGCCTGGAGGAGTCTAGCGGGGCGAGATACGCAGTATTTT. Translated: CAWRSLAGRDTQYF.